The present TCR beta chain was sequenced within a study of early T cells in non-severe SARS-CoV-2 infection. Study details: With bulk RNA from unsorted whole blood as input, sequencing yielded unpaired chains. Notes on the study in general: A preference for anti-spike CD8 responses marked VDJdb matching, which missed private and CD4 specificities.

This clonotype occurred a few times. The antigen remains undetermined. Germline CDR1 and CDR2: KGHSH and LQKENI. The length of the CDR3 is 16 residues. Trimming removed 1 base from V and 0 bases from J, with 9 bases in between. TCRdb called the 5' RACE reads again in MiXCR, with one record for every CDR3 protein. Among about 99,000 distinct CDR3 sequences listed, 15% to 20% were seen once. The genes are TRBV18 and TRBJ2-2; tentatively, D is TRBD2 (5 bases). This TCR derives from an adult who was a healthcare worker with PCR-confirmed SARS-CoV-2 infection or an uninfected control (not recorded which). Source material: whole blood. CDR3 sequence: CASSPHGGSNTGELFF. CDR3 DNA: TGTGCCAGCTCACCACATGGAGGCTCGAACACCGGGGAGCTGTTTTTT. The full variable domain, its missing parts supplied by reference TRBV18 and TRBJ2-2, is NAGVMQNPRHLVRRRGQEARLRCSPMKGHSHVYWYRQLPEEGLKFMVYLQKENIIDESGMPKERFSAEFPKEGPSILRIQQVVRGDSAAYFCASSPHGGSNTGELFFGEGSRLTVL.